The entry that follows covers one T cell receptor (beta chain) sequence. The antigen remains undetermined. Germline CDR1 and CDR2: MNHNY and SVGAGI (reference sequence). This CDR3 has 14 amino acids. J gave up 8 bases and V 6 bases, and 11 bases lay outside the gene matches. This record comes from a study of graft-versus-host responses after intestinal transplantation. On the study more broadly: Tacrolimus and steroids were given for two to three years to all recipients after anti-thymocyte globulin induction.

Study-wide results and limits: Recipient marrow showed GvH clones, some seen first in ileum or blood. Early HvG declines after transplant were associated with peak circulating GvH clone levels.

Measured with immunoSEQ multiplex PCR; TCRdb has only the in-frame clones, and not every one. Among 62,000 or so clones listed, about 87% were seen once. This clonotype was sampled from a human patient who received an intestinal transplant, so some T cells may come from the graft donor. The rearrangement links TRBV6-6 to TRBJ2-3, with TRBD1 matching 7 bases. The sequencing here drew on PBMCs, taken 26 days after transplant. Here the CDR3 DNA reads TGTGCCAGCAGACCCACAGGGGCGGGCGGTACGCAGTATTTT. Translation: CASRPTGAGGTQYF.